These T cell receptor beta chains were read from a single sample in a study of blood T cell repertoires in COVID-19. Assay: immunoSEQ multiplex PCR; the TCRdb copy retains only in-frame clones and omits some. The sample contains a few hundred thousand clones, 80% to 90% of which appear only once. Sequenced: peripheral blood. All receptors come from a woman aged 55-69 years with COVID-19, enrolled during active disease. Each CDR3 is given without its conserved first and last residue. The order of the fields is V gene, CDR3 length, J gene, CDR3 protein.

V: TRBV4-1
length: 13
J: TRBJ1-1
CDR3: ASSQPTTGRPEAF

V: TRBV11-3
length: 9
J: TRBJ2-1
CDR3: ASNRYNEQF

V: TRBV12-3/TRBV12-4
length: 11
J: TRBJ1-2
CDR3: ASTRGIYYGYT

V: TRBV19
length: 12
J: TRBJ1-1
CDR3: ASKPQGTYTEAF

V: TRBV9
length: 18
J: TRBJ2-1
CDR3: ASSVGAGSLFLNSYNEQF

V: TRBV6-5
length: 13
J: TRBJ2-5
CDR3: ASSLGTRGEETQY

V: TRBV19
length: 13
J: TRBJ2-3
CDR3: ASSIPAGGTDTQY

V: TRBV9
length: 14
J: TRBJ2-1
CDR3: ASSVEGAGNINEQF

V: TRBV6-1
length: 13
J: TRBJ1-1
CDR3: ASSEPGQVNTEAF

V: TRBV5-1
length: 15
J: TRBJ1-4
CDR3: ASRPTGGGATNEKLF

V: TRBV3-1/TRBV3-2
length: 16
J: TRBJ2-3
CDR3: ASSPFPGGAGVRGRQY

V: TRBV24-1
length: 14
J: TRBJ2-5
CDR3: ATSDLPGTVQETQY

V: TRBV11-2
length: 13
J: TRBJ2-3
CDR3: ASSSTRGSTDTQY

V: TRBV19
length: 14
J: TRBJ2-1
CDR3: ASSPRAGAVNNEQF

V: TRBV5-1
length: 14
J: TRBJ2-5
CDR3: ASSLAGTSGQETQY

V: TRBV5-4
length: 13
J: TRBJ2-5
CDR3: ATQLRGGGGETQY

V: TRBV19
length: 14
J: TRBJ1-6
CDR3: ASSSSAGGYNSPLH

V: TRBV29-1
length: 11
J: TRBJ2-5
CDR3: SVVGGARETQY

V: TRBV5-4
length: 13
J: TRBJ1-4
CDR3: AFQAGGSVSEKLF

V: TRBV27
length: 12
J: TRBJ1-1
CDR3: ASNRQGLNTEAF

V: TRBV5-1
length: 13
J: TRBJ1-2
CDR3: ASSSNGYTEYGYT

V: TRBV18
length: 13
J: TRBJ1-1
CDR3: ASSPGGPQNTEAF